The TCR beta chain described here comes from a study of T cells after yellow fever vaccination. Study-level results: A weaker but faster secondary response was observed, peaking on day 5 versus 15. Detection of almost all vaccine-responding clonotypes in sorted memory subsets failed on day 0.

UMIs and a universal primer site were added when TCR cDNA was made by 5'RACE template switching. A single record per CDR3 protein comes from TCRdb applying MiXCR to the 5' RACE reads. The profile shows approximately 9,300 distinct CDR3 sequences, 4% to 6% of them singletons. This clonotype was picked up many times. V was clipped by 3 bases and J by 1 base, with 6 bases between them. The CDR3 loop spans 13 amino acids. Germline V gene data show CDR1 as LGHNT and CDR2 as FRNRAP. Material: PBMCs, either bulk or a sorted T-cell subset (CD4+, CD8+, memory, or dextramer-sorted; not recorded which), obtained less than 18 days after the first yellow fever vaccination. The clonotype was recovered from a man younger than 35 who received the YFV17D yellow fever vaccine. The V call is TRBV12-5, the J call TRBJ1-1; D gene ambiguous. This CDR3 reads CASGFGWNTEAFF. DNA for the CDR3: TGTGCTAGTGGTTTCGGATGGAACACTGAAGCTTTCTTT.